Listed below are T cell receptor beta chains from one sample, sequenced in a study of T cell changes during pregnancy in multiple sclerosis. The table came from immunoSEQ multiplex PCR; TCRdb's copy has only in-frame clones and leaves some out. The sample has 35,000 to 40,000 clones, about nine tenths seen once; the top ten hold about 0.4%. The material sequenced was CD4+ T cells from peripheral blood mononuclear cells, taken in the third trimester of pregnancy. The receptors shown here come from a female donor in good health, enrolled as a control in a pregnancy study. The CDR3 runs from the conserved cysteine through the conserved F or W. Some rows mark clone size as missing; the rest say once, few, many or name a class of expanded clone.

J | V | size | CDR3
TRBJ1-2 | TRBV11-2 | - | CASRLTGSNYGYTF
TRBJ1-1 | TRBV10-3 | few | CAIKSQQGDTEAFF
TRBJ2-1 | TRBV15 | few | CATSREGTGHNEQFF
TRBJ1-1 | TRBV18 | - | CASSPLGTGGHTEAFF
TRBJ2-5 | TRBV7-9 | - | CASSFGTGVQETQYF
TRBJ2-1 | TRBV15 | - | CATSRDLAPNEQFF
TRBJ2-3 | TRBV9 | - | CASSVAHSGGADTQYF
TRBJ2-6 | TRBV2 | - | CASTSPGANVLTF
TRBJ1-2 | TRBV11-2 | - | CASSLVTPGVGNGYTF
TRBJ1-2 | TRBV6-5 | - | CASRPPGQGAGGYTF
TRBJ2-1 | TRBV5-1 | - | CASSLEGQRYNEQFF
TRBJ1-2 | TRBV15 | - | CATRGGGDEYGYTF
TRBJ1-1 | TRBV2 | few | CASSVDGDTEAFF
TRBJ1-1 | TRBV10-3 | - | CATQASPGTEAFF
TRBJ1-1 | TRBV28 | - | CASSGMTGRNTEAFF
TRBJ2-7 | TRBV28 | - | CASSPGAVGAEQYF
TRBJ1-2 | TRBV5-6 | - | CASSHAGRDGYTF
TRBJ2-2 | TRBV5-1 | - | CASSLQGANTGELFF
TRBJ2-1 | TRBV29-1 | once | CSVGLTAYNEQFF
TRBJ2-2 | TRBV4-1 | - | CASSQVLVAANTGELFF
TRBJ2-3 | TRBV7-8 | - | CASSLGERGGTDTQYF
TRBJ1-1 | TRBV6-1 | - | CAGRTGAWNTEAFF
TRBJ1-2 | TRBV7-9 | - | CASSRGGGINYGYTF
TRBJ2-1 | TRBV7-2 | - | CASIPFPSVSSYNEQFF
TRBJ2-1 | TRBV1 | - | CTSSHRAALAGGDNEQFF
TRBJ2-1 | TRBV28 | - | CASSPQDAGLASRISYNEQFF
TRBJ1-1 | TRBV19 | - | CASSTSGQTEAFF
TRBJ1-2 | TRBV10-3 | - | CAISDVAAGDYGYTF
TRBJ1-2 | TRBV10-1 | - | CASSESRTGGGYTF
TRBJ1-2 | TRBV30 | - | CAWSVAGGYGYTF
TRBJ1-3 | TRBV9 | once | CASSTKGGAGNTIYF
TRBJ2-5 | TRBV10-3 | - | CAINRGSQETQYF
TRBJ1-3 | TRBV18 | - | CASSRYSGNTIYF
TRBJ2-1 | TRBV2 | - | CASSVPGLETYNEQFF
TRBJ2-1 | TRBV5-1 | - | CASSLAGTGVNEQFF
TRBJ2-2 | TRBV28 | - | CATFPGAGELFF
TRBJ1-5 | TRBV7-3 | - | CASSRTGVGQPQHF
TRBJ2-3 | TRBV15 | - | CATSRVLTAGGNTQYF
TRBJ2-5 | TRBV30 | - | CAWGHDRQETQYF
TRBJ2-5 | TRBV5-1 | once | CASSWDFQETQYF
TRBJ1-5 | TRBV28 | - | CASSTGIHGNQPQHF
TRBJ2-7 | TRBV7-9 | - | CASSTGAYEQYF
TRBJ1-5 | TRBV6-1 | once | CASSWDIPNQPQHF
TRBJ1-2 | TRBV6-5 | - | CASSHGTGADYGYTF
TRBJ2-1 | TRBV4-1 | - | CASSQEGRGGSYNEQFF
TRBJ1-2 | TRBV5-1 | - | CASSSLTGATDGYTF
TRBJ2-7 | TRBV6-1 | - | CASSDLSPGTHMTYEQYF
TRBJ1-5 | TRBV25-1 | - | CASSAAGSSNQPQHF
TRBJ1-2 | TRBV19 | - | CASTDSLYGYTF
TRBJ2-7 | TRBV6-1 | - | CASMLAGSYEQYF
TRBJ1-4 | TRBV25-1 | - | CASSGGQGLGLFF
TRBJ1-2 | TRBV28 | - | CASSPQTGYYGYTF
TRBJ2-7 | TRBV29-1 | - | CSAGQHEQYF
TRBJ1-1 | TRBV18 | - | CASSPLAGVNTEAFF
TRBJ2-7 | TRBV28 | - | CASSTPGQVGHEQYF
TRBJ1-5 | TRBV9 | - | CASSVDGGNQPQHF
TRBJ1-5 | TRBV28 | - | CASSPAGEGDNQPQHF
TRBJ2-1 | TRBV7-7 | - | CASSLLSPGTSGSPSSYNEQFF
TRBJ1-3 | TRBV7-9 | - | CASSPSLSSGNTIYF
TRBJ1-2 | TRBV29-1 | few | CSVVGRTYYGYTF